The 11 T cell receptor beta chains in this list originate from one sample, sequenced in a study of fetal regulatory T cell absence and autoimmunity. Method: immunoSEQ multiplex PCR; TCRdb's copy keeps in-frame clones and lacks some. The sample records approximately 49,000 clones, around 85% being singletons. The sample consisted of cord blood. The receptors were sampled from a newborn boy with IPEX syndrome.

The chain links TRBV4-1 to TRBJ2-7, with TRBD2 as a possible D gene (5 bases). V lost 0 bases and J 4 bases, leaving 19 bases between the germline ends. The CDR3 covers 17 residues. Germline V lookup: CDR1 MGHRA, CDR2 YSYEKL. The DNA for the CDR3 is TGCGCCAGCAGCCAAGAACATCTAGCCGCCCCACTTTACGAGCAGTACTTC. Protein product: CASSQEHLAAPLYEQYF.

The rearrangement uses TRBV5-5 and TRBJ2-2; D is perhaps TRBD1 (6 bases). The CDR3 spans 18 residues. Germline CDR1 SGHKS, CDR2 YYEKEE (reference sequence). Trimming removed 6 bases from V and 4 bases from J, with 25 bases in between. In nucleotides, the CDR3 is TGTGCCAGCACCCTTTTGTACCCGACAGGCCGCGGCACCGGGGAGCTGTTTTTT. It specifies CASTLLYPTGRGTGELFF.

The V and J genes are TRBV6-1 and TRBJ2-4; unclear D gene. Between the trimmed V and J ends, which lost 2 bases and 1 base, there was a span of 3 bases. CDR3 length: 13 residues. CDR1 and CDR2 from the germline V gene are MNHNS and SASEGT. Written as DNA, the CDR3 is TGTGCCAGCAGTGAACAGGCCAAAAACATTCAGTACTTC. Its protein is CASSEQAKNIQYF.

The V gene is TRBV5-6, the J gene TRBJ1-2; no clear D. Trimming took 5 bases from V and 6 from J, leaving 17 bases between them. The CDR3 is 14 amino acids. Germline V gene data show CDR1 as SGHDT and CDR2 as YYEEEE. This CDR3 is CASRILPAADGYTF. The CDR3 region has the DNA TGTGCCAGCAGAATTCTGCCCGCGGCGGATGGCTACACCTTC.

The rearrangement uses TRBV4-3 and TRBJ1-2; the D is unclear. CDR3 length: 17 amino acids. The germline V gene has CDR1 LGHNA and CDR2 YSLEER. The V and J ends lost 0 bases and 5 bases respectively, with 19 bases between them. The CDR3 is CASSQDLTRRPLYGYTF. The CDR3 region has the DNA TGCGCCAGCAGCCAAGATCTCACCCGGAGACCCCTATATGGCTACACCTTC.

This chain connects TRBV6-6 to TRBJ2-4, with D hard to call. Germline loops: CDR1 MNHNY, CDR2 SVGAGI (reference sequence). This CDR3 comprises 14 residues. V dropped 3 bases and J dropped 1 base, with 7 bases sitting between them. CDR3: CASSYRVAKNIQYF. In DNA, the CDR3 is TGTGCCAGCAGTTATCGAGTGGCCAAAAACATTCAGTACTTC.

The rearrangement uses TRBV6-1 and TRBJ2-7, with D possibly being TRBD2 (6 bases). The CDR3 runs to 15 residues. Between the trimmed V and J ends, which lost 7 bases and 3 bases, there was a span of 19 bases. The V gene's germline CDR1 is MNHNS and CDR2 SASEGT. CDR3 nucleotides: TGTGCCAGCACCCGGTTTGCTCGCGGGGTCTACGAGCAGTACTTC. Translation: CASTRFARGVYEQYF.

J is TRBJ1-2 and V is TRBV11-3; 8 bases fit TRBD1. Unmatched junction bases numbered 5, after V lost 1 base and J lost 4 bases. CDR3 length: 15 residues. Germline values: CDR1 SGHNT, CDR2 YENEEA. Here the CDR3 DNA reads TGTGCCAGCAGCTTAGGCGGGACAGGAGCCTATGGCTACACCTTC. This gives the protein CASSLGGTGAYGYTF.

Of note for this clone: Other nucleotide sequences in the sample specify the same CDR3. The chain is built from TRBV7-6 and TRBJ2-5; 15 nucleotides align to TRBD2. CDR1 is SGHVS, CDR2 FNYEAQ, per germline. This CDR3 is 15 amino acids long. The trim removed 5 bases at V and 5 bases at J, leaving 3 bases unmatched. CDR3 region: CASSTGLAGGETQYF. The CDR3 DNA is TGTGCCAGCAGCACGGGACTAGCGGGGGGTGAGACCCAGTACTTC.

This sequence joins TRBV30 and TRBJ2-7; 7 nucleotides align to TRBD1. Per the germline V gene, CDR1 is GTSNPN and CDR2 is SVGIG (reference sequence). The V and J ends lost 7 bases and 3 bases, in that order; junction bases with no gene match: 3. The CDR3 sequence is 11 residues long. The CDR3 DNA follows: TGTGCCTATCGGACAGGCTACGAGCAGTACTTC. This encodes CAYRTGYEQYF.

V gene TRBV4-1 combines with J gene TRBJ2-6; no clear D gene. Between the trimmed V and J ends, which lost 3 bases and 0 bases, there was a span of 12 bases. Germline V gives CDR1 MGHRA, CDR2 YSYEKL. This CDR3 comprises 17 residues. In DNA, the CDR3 is TGCGCCAGCAGCCACACACAGATCAGCTCTGGGGCCAACGTCCTGACTTTC. Amino acids: CASSHTQISSGANVLTF.